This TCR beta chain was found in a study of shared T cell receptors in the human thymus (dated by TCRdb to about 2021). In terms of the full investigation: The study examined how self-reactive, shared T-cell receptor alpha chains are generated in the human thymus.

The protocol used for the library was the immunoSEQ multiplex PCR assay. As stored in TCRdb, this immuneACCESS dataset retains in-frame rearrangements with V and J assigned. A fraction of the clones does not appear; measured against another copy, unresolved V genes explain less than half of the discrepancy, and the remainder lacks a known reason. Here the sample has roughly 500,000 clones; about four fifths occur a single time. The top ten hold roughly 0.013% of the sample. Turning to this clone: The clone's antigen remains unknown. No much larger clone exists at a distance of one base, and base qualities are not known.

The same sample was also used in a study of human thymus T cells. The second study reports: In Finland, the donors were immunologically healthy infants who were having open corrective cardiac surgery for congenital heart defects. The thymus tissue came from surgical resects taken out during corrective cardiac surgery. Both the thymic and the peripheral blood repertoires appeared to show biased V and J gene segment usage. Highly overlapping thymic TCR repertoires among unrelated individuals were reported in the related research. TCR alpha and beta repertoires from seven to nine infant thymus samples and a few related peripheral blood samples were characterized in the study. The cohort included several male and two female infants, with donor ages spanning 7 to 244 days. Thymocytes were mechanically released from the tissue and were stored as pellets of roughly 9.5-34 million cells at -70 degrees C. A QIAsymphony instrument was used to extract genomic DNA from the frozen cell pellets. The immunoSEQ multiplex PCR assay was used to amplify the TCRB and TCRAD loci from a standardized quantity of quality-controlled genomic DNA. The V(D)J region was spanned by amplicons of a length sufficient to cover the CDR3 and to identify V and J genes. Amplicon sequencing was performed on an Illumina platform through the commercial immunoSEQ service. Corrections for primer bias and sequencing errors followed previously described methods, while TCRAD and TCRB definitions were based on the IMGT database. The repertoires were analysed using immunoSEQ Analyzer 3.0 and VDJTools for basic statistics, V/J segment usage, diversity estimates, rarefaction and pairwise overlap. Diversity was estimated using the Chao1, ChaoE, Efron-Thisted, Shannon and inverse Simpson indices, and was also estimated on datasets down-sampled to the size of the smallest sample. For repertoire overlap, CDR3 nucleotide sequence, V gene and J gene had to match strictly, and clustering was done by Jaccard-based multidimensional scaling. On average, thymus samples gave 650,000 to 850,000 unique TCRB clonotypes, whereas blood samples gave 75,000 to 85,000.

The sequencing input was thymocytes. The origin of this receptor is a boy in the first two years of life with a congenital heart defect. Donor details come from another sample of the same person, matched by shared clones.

The CDR3 loop reads CASSLGLGGARETQYF. The DNA sequence is TGTGCCAGCAGCTTAGGTCTGGGAGGAGCAAGGGAGACCCAGTACTTC. This chain is built from TRBV5-8 and TRBJ2-5; the D segment could be TRBD2, given 6 matching bases. V is pared back by 2 bases and J by 5 bases, with 19 bases lying between the germline termini. The germline V gene gives CDR1 as SGHTS and CDR2 as YDEGEE. The CDR3 starts with the cysteine, ends with the phenylalanine, and has 16 residues. CDR3 DNA is the only sequence kept; it has 48 bases, read in frame from the first base. With the rest looked up from the reference TRBV5-8 and TRBJ2-5 genes rather than sequenced, the full variable domain is EAGVTQSPTHLIKTRGQQATLRCSPISGHTSVYWYQQALGLGLQFLLWYDEGEERNRGNFPPRFSGRQFPNYSSELNVNALELEDSALYLCASSLGLGGARETQYFGPGTRLLVL.